This record looks at one TCR beta chain sequence and its context. The data stem from a study of blood T cell repertoires in COVID-19. Overall study context: From the United States, Italy and Spain came samples of acute and convalescent COVID-19.

The assay was immunoSEQ multiplex PCR, and TCRdb's table has in-frame clones only and misses some. The sample records 200,000 to 250,000 clones, approximately 83% being singletons. This CDR3 region has 16 residues. Germline V gene data show CDR1 as MNHEY and CDR2 as SMNVEV (reference sequence). V lost 0 bases and J lost 3, with 15 bases in between. This clonotype originated in a woman in her 30s who had recovered from COVID-19. Specimen: peripheral blood. The chain employs TRBV27 and TRBJ2-7; no firm D call. CDR3 protein: CASSLSPADPGYEQYF. The CDR3 nucleotides are TGTGCCAGCAGTTTATCCCCCGCCGACCCGGGCTACGAGCAGTACTTC.